This T cell receptor (beta chain) was observed in a study of Graves' ophthalmopathy and Graves' hyperthyroidism. TCR beta CDR3 amplification used RNA transcripts. First-round RT-PCR relied on HTBI primers, and a second-round multiplex PCR came next. TCRdb used MiXCR to reprocess the multiplex PCR reads, holding one entry per CDR3 protein. The table records 300,000 to 400,000 distinct CDR3 sequences, about 17% of them present only once. Germline V lookup: CDR1 SEHNR, CDR2 FQNEAQ (reference sequence). The V gene lost 1 base and the J gene lost 4 bases, with 13 bases spanning the gap. This CDR3 region has 15 residues. Study findings and constraints: Blood also harbored most expanded thyroid clonotypes above 0.001 frequency.

In its sample, this clonotype was seen many times. Its antigen is still unknown. Moderate-to-severe activity, CAS ≥3, NOSPECS ≥4 and a duration under 3 months were seen in donors with ophthalmopathy. Diagnosis was based on clinical symptoms, serum thyroxine, TRAb, thyroid ultrasound and orbital computed tomography. This clonotype was sampled from an adult man with Graves' ophthalmopathy. The sequencing sample was made of peripheral blood. The V call is TRBV7-9, the J call TRBJ2-5, with D perhaps TRBD2 (6 bases). CDR3 loop: CASSLVTGVRETQYF. The DNA of the CDR3 is TGTGCCAGCAGCTTAGTGACGGGAGTCCGAGAGACCCAGTACTTC. Looking up the rest from reference TRBV7-9 and TRBJ2-5 gives the full variable domain: DTGVSQNPRHKITKRGQNVTFRCDPISEHNRLYWYRQTLGQGPEFLTYFQNEAQLEKSRLLSDRFSAERPKGSFSTLEIQRTEQGDSAMYLCASSLVTGVRETQYFGPGTRLLVL.